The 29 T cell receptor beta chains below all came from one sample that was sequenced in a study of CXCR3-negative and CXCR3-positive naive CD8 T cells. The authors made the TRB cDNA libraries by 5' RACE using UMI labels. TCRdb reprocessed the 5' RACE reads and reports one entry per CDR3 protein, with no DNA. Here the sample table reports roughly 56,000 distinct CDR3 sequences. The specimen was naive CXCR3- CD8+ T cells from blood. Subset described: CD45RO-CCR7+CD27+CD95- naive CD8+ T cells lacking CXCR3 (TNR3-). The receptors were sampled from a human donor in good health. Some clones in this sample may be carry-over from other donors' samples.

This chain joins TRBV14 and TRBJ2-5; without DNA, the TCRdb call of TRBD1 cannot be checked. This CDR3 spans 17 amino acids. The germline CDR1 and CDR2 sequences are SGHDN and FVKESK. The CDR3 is CASSQDSGVWIQETQYF.

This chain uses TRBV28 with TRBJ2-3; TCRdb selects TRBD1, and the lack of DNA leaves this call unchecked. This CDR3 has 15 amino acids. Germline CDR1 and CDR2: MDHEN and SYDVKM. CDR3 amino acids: CASSTGGESTDTQYF. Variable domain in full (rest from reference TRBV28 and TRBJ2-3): DVKVTQSSRYLVKRTGEKVFLECVQDMDHENMFWYRQDPGLGLRLIYFSYDVKMKEKGDIPEGYSVSREKKERFSLILESASTNQTSMYLCASSTGGESTDTQYFGPGTRLTVL.

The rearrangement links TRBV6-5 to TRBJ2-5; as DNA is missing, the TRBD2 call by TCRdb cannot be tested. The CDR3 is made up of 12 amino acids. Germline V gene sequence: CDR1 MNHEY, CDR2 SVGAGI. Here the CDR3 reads CASSRDYRTQYF.

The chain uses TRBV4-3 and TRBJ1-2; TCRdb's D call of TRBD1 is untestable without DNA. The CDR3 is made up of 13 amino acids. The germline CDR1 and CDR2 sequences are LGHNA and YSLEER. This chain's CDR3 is CASSPTGGNGYTF.

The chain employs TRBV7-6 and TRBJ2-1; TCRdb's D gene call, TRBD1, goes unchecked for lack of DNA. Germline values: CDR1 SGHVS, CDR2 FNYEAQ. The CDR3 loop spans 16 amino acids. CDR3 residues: CASSLASAAGPNEQFF.

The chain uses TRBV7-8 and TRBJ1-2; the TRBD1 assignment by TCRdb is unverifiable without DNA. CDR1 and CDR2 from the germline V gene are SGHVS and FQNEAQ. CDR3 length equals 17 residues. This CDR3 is CASSLAVLGTGIYGYTF.

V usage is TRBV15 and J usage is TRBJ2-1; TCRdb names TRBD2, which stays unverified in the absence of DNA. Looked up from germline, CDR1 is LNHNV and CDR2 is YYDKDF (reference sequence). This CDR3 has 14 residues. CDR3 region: CATSSGLAGNEQFF. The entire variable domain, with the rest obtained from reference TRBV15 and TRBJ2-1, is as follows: DAMVIQNPRYQVTQFGKPVTLSCSQTLNHNVMYWYQQKSSQAPKLLFHYYDKDFNNEADTPDNFQSRRPNTSFCFLDIRSPGLGDTAMYLCATSSGLAGNEQFFGPGTRLTVL.

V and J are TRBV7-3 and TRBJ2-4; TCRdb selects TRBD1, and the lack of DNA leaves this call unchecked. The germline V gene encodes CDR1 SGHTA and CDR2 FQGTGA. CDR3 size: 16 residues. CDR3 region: CASSPGQGLAKNIQYF.

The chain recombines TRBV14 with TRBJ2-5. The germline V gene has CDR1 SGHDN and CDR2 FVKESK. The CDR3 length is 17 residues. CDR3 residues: CASSPKETYRYQETQYF.

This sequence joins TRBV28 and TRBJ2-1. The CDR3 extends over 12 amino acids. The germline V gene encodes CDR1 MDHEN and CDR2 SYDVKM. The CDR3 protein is CASSLGWNEQFF.

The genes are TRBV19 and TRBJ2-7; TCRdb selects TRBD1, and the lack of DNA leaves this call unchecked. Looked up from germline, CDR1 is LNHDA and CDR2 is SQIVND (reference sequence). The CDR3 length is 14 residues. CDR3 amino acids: CASSFSGESYEQYF.

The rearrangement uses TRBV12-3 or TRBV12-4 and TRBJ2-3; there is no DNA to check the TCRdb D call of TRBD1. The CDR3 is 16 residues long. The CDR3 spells CASSPPDRGQEDTQYF.

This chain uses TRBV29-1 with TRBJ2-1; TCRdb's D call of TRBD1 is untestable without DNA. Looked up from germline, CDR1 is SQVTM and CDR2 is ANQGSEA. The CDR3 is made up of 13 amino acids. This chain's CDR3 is CSVVPGTYNEQFF.

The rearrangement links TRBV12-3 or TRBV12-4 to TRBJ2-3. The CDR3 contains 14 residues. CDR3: CASSLSSRTDTQYF.

The CDR3 region is CASSHASQPVGAFF. The chain carries TRBV4-1 and TRBJ1-1. The CDR3 sequence is 14 residues long. Germline lookup yields CDR1 MGHRA and CDR2 YSYEKL.

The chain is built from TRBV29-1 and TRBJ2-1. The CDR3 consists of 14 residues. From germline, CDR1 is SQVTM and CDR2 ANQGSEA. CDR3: CSVDMGTPYNEQFF.

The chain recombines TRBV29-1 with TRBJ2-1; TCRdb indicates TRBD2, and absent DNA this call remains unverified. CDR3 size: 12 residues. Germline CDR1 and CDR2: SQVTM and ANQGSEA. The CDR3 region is CSTSGRFDEQFF.

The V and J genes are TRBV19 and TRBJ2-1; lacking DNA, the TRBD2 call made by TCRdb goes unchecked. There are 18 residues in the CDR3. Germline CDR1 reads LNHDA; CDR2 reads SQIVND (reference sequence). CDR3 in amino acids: CASSTSSGGPSSYNEQFF.

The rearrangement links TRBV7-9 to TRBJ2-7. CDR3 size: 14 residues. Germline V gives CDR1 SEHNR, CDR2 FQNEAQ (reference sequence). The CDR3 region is CASSLPGAIYEQYF.

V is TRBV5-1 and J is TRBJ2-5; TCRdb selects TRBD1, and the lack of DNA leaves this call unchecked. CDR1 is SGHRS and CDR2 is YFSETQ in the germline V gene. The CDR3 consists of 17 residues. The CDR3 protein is CASSVGQGGGYQETQYF.

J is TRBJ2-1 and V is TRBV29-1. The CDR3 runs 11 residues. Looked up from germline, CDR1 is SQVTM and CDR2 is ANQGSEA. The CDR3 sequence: CSVGIYNEQFF.

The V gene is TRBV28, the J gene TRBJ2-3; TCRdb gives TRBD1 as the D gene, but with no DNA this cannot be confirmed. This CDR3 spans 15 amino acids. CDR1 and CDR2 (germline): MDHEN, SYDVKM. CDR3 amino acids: CASSAGVVGTDTQYF. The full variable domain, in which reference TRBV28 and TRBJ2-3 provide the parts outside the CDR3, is DVKVTQSSRYLVKRTGEKVFLECVQDMDHENMFWYRQDPGLGLRLIYFSYDVKMKEKGDIPEGYSVSREKKERFSLILESASTNQTSMYLCASSAGVVGTDTQYFGPGTRLTVL.

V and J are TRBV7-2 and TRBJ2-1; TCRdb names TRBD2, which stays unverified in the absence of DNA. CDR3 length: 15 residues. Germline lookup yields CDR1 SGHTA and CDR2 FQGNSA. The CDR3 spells CASSPGLAGYNEQFF.

The CDR3 is CASSPPVSGGYEQYF. The chain links TRBV7-6 to TRBJ2-7; the D call of TRBD2 rests on TCRdb alone, since no DNA is present to check it. This CDR3 is 15 amino acids long. Germline assignment: CDR1 SGHVS and CDR2 FNYEAQ.

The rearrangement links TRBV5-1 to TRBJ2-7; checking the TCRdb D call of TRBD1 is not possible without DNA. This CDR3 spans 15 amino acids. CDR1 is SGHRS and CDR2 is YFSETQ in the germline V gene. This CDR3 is CASSHGTAGGYEQYF.

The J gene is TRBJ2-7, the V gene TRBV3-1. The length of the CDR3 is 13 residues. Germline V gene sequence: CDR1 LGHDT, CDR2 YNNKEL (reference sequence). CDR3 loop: CASSPRIDYEQYF.

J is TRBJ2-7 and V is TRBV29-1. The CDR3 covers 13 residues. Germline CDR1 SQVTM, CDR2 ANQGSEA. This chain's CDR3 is CSVDTGGSYEQYF.

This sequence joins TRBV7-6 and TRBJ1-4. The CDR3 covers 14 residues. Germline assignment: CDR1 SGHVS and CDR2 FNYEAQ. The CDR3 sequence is CASSSDTENEKLFF.

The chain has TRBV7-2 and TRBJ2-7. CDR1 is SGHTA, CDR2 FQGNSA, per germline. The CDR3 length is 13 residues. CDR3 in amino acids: CASSLELGSEQYF.